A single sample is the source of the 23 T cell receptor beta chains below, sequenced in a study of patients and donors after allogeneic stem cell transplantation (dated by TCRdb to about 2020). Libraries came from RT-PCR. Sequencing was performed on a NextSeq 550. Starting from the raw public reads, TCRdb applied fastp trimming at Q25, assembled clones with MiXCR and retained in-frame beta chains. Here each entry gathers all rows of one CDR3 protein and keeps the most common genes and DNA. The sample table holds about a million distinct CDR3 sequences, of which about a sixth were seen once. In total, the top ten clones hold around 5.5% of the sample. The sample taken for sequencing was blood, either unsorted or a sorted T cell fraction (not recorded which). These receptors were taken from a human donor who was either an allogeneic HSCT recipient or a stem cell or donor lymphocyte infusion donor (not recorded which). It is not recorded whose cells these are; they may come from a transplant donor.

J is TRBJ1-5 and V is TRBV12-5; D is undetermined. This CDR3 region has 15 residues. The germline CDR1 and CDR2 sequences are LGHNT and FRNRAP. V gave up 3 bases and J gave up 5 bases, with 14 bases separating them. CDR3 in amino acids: CASGFFSPGDQPQHF. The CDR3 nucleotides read TGTGCTAGTGGTTTTTTTTCCCCTGGGGATCAGCCCCAGCATTTT.

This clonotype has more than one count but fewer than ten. CDR3 sequence: CASSLFRGDYEQYF. As DNA, the CDR3 is TGTGCCAGCAGCTTATTCAGGGGGGACTACGAGCAGTACTTC. This chain connects TRBV13 to TRBJ2-7, with D possibly matching TRBD1 (7 bases). CDR1 is PRHDT and CDR2 is FYEKMQ in the germline V gene (reference sequence). Trimming took off 2 bases at V and 3 bases at J, with 11 bases between the two ends. This CDR3 is 14 amino acids long.

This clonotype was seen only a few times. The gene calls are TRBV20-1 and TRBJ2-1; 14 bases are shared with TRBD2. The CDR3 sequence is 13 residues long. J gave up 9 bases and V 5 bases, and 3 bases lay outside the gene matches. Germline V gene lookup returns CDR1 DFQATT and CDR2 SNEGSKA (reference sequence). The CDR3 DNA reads TGCAGTGCTTCGACTAGCGGGGGGGCTGAGCAGTTCTTC. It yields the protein CSASTSGGAEQFF.

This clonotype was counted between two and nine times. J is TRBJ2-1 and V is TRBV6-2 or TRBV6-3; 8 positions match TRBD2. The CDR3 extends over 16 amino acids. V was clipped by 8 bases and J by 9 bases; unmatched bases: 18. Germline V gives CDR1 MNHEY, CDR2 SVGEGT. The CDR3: CASEKKRGSSASEQFF. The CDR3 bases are TGTGCCAGCGAAAAAAAGCGGGGGTCGAGTGCTAGTGAGCAGTTCTTC.

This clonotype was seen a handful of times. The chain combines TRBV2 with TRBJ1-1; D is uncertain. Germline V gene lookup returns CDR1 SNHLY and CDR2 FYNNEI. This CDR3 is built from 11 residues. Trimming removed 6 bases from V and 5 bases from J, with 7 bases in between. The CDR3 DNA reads TGTGCCAGCAGAGCCCGAACTGAAGCTTTCTTT. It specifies CASRARTEAFF.

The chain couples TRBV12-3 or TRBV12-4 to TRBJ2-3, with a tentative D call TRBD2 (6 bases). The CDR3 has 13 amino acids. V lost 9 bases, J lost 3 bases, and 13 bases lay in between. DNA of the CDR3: TGTGCCAGTTTACTAGGGAGGACAGATACGCAGTATTTT. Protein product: CASLLGRTDTQYF.

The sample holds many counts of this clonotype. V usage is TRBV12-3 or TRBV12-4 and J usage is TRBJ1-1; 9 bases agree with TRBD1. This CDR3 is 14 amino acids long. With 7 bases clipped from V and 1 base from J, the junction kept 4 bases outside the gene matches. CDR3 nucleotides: TGTGCCAGCACCCTGGGACAGGGGAACACTGAAGCTTTCTTT. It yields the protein CASTLGQGNTEAFF.

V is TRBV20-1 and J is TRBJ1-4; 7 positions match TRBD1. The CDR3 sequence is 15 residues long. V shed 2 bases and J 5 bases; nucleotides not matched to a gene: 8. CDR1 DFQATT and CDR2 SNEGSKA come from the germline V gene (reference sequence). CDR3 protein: CSARPNRGANEKLFF. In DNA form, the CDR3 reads TGCAGTGCTAGACCCAACAGGGGCGCAAATGAAAAACTGTTTTTT.

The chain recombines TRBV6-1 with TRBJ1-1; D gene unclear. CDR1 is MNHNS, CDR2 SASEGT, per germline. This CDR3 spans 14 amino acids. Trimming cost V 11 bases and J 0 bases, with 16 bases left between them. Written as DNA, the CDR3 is TGTGCCTCAAAATTGGATTTCATGAACACTGAAGCTTTCTTT. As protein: CASKLDFMNTEAFF.

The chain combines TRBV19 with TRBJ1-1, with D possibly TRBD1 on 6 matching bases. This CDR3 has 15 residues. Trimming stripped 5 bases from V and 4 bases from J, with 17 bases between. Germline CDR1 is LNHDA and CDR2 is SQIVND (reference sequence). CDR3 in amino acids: CASSDPTRGSTEAFF. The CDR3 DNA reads TGTGCCAGTAGTGACCCAACCAGGGGTTCCACTGAAGCTTTCTTT.

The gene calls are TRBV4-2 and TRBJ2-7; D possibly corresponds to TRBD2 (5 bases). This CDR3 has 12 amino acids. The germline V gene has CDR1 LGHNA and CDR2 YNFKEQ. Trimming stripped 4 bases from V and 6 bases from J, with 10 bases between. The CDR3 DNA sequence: TGTGCCAGCAGCCCAGACTATGGCGAGCAGTACTTC. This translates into CASSPDYGEQYF.

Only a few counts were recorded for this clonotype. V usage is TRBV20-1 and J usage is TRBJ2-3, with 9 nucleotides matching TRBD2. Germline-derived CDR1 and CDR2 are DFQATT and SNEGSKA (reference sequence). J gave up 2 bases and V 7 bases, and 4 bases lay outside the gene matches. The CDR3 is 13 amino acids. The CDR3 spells CSGAGGNTDTQYF. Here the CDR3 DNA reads TGCAGTGGAGCGGGGGGAAACACAGATACGCAGTATTTT.

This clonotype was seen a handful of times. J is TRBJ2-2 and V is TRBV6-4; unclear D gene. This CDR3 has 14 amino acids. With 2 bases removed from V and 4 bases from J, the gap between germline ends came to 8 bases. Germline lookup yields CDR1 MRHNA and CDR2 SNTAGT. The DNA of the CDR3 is TGTGCCAGCAGTGACGAGTACTTCACCGGGGAGCTGTTTTTT. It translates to CASSDEYFTGELFF.

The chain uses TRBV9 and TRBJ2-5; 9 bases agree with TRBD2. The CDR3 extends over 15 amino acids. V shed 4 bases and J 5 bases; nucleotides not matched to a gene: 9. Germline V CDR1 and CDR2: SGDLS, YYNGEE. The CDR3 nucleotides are TGTGCCAGCAGCTTACACCTAGCGGGATCTGAGACCCAGTACTTC. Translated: CASSLHLAGSETQYF.

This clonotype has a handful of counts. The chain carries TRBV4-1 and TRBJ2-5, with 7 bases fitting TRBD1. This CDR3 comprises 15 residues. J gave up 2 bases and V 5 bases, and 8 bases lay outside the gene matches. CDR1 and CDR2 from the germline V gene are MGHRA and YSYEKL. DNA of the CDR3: TGCGCCAGCAGCTACGGGACAGCCGAACAAGAGACCCAGTACTTC. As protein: CASSYGTAEQETQYF.

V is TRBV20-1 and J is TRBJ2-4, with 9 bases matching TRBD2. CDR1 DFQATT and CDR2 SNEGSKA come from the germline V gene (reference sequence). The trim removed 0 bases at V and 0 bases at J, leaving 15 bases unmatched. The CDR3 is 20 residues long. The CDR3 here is CSAREVGLAGLGLAKNIQYF. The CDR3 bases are TGCAGTGCTAGAGAAGTGGGGCTAGCGGGGTTAGGTCTAGCCAAAAACATTCAGTACTTC.

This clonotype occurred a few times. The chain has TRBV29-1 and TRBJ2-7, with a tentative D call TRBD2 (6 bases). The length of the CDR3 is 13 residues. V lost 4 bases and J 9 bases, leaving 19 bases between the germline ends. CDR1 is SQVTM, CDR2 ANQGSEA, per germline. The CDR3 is CSVVIETGLGQYF. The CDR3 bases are TGCAGCGTTGTAATCGAGACGGGACTGGGGCAGTACTTC.

The DNA of the CDR3 is TGTGCCAGCAGTCTCGGCGGGGTCACCTACGAGCAGTACTTC. As protein: CASSLGGVTYEQYF. The rearrangement links TRBV12-3 or TRBV12-4 to TRBJ2-7; weak D call: TRBD2 (6 bases). Trimming took off 5 bases at V and 2 bases at J, with 13 bases between the two ends. The CDR3 runs to 14 residues.

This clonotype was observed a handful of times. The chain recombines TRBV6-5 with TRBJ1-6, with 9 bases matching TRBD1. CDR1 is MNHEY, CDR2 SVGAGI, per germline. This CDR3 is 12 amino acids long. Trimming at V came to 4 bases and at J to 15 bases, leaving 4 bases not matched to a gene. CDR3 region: CASSFNRGLLHF. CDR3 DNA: TGTGCCAGCAGTTTCAACAGGGGGCTCCTCCACTTT.

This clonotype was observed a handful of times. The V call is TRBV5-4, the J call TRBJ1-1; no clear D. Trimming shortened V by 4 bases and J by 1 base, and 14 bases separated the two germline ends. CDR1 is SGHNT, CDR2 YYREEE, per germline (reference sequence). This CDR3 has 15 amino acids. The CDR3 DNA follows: TGTGCCAGCAGCCCGGGCGGCCAGAAGAACACTGAAGCTTTCTTT. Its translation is CASSPGGQKNTEAFF.

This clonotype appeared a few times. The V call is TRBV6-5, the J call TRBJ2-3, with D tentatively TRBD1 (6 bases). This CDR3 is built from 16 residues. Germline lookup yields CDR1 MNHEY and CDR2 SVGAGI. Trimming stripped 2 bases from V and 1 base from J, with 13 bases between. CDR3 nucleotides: TGTGCCAGCAGTTACCCCCGGGACACCCGCACAGATACGCAGTATTTT. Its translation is CASSYPRDTRTDTQYF.

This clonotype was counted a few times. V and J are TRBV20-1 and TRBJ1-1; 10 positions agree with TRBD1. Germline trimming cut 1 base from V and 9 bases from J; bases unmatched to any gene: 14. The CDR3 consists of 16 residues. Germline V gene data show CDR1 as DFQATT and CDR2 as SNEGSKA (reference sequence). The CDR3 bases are TGCAGTGCTAGAGGCCGACAGGGGGCTGAGTCCTTGAAAGCTTTCTTT. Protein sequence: CSARGRQGAESLKAFF.

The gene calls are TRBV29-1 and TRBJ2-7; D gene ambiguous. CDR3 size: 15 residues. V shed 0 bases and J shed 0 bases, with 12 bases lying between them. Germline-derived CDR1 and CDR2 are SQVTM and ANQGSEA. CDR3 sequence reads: CSVEDWKDLSYEQYF. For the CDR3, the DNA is TGCAGCGTTGAAGATTGGAAGGACCTCTCCTACGAGCAGTACTTC.